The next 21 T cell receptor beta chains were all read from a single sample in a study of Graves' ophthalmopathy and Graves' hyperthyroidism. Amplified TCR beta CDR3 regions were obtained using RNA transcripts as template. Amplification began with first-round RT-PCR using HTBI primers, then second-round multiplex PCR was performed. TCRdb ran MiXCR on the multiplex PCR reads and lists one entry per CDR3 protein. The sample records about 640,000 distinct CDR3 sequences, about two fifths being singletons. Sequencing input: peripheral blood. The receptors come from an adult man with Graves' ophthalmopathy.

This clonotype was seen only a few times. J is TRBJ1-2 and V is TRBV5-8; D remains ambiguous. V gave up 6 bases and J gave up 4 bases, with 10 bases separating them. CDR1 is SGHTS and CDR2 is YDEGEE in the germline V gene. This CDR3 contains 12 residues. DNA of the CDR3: TGTGCCAGCAAGGCGGACGCCTATGGCTACACCTTC. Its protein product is CASKADAYGYTF.

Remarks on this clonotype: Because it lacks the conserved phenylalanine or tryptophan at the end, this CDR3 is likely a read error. The DNA of the CDR3 is TGTGCCAGCAGTCCCCGCACGGGTATTGGCACTGAAGCTTTCCTT. Translating gives CASSPRTGIGTEAFL. The chain combines TRBV6-1 with TRBJ1-1; D gene uncertain. Germline lookup yields CDR1 MNHNS and CDR2 SASEGT. This CDR3 contains 15 residues. V was trimmed by 5 bases and J by 4 bases, leaving 17 bases between them.

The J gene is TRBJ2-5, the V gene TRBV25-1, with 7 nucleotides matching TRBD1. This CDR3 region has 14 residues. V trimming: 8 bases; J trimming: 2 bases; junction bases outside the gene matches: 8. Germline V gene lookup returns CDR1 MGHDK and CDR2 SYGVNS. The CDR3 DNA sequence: TGTGCCAGCCCAAGGGGGACAGTTCAAGAGACCCAGTACTTC. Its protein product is CASPRGTVQETQYF.

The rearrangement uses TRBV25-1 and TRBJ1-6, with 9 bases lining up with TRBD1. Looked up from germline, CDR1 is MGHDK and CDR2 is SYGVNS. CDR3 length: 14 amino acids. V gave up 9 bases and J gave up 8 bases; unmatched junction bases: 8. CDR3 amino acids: CASGSGTGYSPLHF. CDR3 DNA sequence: TGTGCCAGTGGGTCCGGGACAGGGTATTCACCCCTCCACTTT.

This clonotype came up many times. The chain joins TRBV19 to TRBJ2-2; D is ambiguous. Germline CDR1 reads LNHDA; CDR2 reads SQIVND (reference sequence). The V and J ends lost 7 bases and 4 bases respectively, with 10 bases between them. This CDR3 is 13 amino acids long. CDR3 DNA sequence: TGTGCCAGTACCCCATCAGTCACCGGGGAGCTGTTTTTT. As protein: CASTPSVTGELFF.

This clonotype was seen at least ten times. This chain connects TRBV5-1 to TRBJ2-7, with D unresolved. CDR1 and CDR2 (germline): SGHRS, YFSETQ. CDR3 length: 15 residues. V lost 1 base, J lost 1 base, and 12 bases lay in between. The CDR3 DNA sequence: TGCGCCAGCAGCTTGAGGACGGATAAATCCTACGAGCAGTACTTC. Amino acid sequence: CASSLRTDKSYEQYF.

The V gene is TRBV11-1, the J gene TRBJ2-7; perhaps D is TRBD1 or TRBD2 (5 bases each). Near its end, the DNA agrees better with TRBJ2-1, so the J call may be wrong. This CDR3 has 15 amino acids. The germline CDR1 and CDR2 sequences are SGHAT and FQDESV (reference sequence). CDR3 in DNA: TGTGCCAGCAGCTTTGGGGGTTCCTCCTACAATGAGCAGTTCTTC. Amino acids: CASSFGGSSYNEQFF.

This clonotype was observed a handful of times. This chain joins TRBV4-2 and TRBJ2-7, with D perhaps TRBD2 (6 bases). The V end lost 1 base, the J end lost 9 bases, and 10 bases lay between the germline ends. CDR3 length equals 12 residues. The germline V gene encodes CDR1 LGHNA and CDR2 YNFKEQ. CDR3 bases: TGTGCCAGCAGCCAAGGGGGGGTCTGGCAGTACTTC. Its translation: CASSQGGVWQYF.

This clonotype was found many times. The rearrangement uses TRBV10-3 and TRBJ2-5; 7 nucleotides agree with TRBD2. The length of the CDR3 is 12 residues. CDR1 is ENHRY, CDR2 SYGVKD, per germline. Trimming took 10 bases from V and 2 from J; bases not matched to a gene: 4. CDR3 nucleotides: TGTGCCACCACCGGGGGGCAAGAGACCCAGTACTTC. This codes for CATTGGQETQYF.

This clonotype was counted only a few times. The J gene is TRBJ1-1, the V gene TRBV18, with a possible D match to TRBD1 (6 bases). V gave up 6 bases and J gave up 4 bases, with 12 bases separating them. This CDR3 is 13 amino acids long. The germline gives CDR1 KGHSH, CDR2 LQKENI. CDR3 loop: CASSITGFTEAFF. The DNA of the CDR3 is TGTGCCAGCTCTATTACAGGGTTCACTGAAGCTTTCTTT.

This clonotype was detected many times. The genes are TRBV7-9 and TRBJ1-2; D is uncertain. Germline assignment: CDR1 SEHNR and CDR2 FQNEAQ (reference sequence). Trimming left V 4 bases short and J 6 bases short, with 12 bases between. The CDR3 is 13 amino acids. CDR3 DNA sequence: TGTGCCAGCAGCTCGCGGGCCGCCGATGGCTACACCTTC. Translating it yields CASSSRAADGYTF.

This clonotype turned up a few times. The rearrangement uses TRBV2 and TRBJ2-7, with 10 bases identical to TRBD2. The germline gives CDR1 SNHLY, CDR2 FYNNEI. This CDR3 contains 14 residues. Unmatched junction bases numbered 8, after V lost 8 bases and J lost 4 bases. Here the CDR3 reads CASRKREGVYEQYF. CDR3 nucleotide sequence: TGTGCCAGCCGGAAGCGGGAGGGGGTTTACGAGCAGTACTTC.

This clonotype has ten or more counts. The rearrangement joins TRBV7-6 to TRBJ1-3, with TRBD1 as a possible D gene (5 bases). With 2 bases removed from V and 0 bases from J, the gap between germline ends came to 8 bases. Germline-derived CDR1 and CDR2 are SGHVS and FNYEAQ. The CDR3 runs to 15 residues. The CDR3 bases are TGTGCCAGCAGCTTACCAGGGCTCTCTGGAAACACCATATATTTT. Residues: CASSLPGLSGNTIYF.

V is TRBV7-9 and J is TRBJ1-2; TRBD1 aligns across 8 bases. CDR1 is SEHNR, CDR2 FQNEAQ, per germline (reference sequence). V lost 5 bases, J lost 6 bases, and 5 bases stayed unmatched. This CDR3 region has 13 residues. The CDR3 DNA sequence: TGTGCCAGCAGCGCAGCAGGGGGCGATGGCTACACCTTC. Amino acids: CASSAAGGDGYTF.

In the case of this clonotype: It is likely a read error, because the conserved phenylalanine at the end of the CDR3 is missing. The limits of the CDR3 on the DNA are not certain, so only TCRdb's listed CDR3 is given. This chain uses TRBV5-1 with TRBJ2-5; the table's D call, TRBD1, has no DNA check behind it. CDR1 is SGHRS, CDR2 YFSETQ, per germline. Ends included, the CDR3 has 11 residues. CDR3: CASSSTGTPNT.

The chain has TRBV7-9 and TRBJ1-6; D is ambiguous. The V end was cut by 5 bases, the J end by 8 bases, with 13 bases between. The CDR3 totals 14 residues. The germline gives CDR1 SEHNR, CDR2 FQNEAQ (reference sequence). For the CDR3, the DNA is TGTGCCAGCAGCCAAGATCCTCAACATTCACCCCTCCACTTT. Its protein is CASSQDPQHSPLHF.

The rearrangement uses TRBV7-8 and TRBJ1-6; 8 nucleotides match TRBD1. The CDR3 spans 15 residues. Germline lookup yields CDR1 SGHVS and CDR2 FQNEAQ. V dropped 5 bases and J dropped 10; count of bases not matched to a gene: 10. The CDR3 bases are TGTGCCAGCAGCGTTGGGACAGGAAGATCCTCACCCCTCCACTTT. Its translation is CASSVGTGRSSPLHF.

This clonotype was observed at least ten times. CDR3 sequence: CASSSQGYSGNTIYF. The CDR3 DNA sequence: TGTGCCAGCAGTTCACAGGGGTACTCTGGAAACACCATATATTTT. This chain connects TRBV12-3 or TRBV12-4 to TRBJ1-3; TRBD1 matches 7 bases. Trimming cost V 4 bases and J 0 bases; bases outside gene matches: 3. This CDR3 is built from 15 residues.

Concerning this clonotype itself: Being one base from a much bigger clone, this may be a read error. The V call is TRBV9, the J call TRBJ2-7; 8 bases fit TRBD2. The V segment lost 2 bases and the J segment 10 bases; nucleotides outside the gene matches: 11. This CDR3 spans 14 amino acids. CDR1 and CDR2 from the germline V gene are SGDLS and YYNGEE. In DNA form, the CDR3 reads TGTGCCAGCAGCGTCGGGACTAGTCTAGGGGATCAGTACTTC. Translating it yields CASSVGTSLGDQYF.

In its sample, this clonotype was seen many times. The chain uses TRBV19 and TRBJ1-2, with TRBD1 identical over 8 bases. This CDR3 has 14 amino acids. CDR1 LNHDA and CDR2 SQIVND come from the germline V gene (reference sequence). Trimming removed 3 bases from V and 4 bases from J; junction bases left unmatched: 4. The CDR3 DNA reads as TGTGCCAGTAGTATGTCACAGGGGGGCTATGGCTACACCTTC. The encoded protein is CASSMSQGGYGYTF.

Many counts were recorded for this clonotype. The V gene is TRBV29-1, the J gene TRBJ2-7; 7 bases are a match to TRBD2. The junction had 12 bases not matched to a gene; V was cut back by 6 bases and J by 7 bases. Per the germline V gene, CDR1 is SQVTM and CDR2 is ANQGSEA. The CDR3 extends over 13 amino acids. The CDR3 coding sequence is TGCAGCGTGCTGACGGCGGGAGCGGGAGAGCAGTACTTC. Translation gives CSVLTAGAGEQYF.